Below are 32 T cell receptor beta chains sequenced from a single sample in a study of T cell responses to AZD1222 COVID-19 vaccine. Sequencing was performed with immunoSEQ multiplex PCR; in TCRdb, only in-frame clones are kept and a portion is missing. The repertoire has some 110,000 clones, around 90% of them found once; the top ten carry roughly 3.8%. The sequencing used peripheral blood, collected 28 days after the second AZD1222 dose. The source is an adult who received the AZD1222 COVID-19 vaccine.

The V gene is TRBV7-2, the J gene TRBJ1-3; D remains ambiguous. CDR3 length: 14 amino acids. V lost 3 bases and J lost 1, with 7 bases in between. CDR1 SGHTA and CDR2 FQGNSA come from the germline V gene. The CDR3 nucleotides read TGTGCCAGCAGCTTGTGGGGATCTGGAAACACCATATATTTT. This gives the protein CASSLWGSGNTIYF.

This clone appeared a single time. The V call is TRBV28, the J call TRBJ2-3; D may be TRBD1 or TRBD2 (5 bases each). Germline V lookup: CDR1 MDHEN, CDR2 SYDVKM. V was shortened by 7 bases and J by 4 bases, with 18 bases between the two germline ends. The CDR3 totals 15 residues. The CDR3 coding sequence is TGTGCCAGCATCGGGACGGAGTCACTATCAGATACGCAGTATTTT. It codes for CASIGTESLSDTQYF.

The chain carries TRBV28 and TRBJ1-2, with TRBD1 matching over 8 bases. Germline CDR1 is MDHEN and CDR2 is SYDVKM. Losses at the gene ends were 11 bases for V and 6 bases for J; bases not matched to a gene: 11. The CDR3 is made up of 13 amino acids. The CDR3 sequence is CAYTDRDRDGYTF. The CDR3 DNA is TGTGCCTACACGGACAGGGATCGCGATGGCTACACCTTC.

V gene TRBV5-6 combines with J gene TRBJ2-7; D is unresolved. Trimming removed 1 base at V and 2 bases at J, with 10 bases between. This CDR3 is built from 14 residues. The V gene's germline CDR1 is SGHDT and CDR2 YYEEEE. In DNA form, the CDR3 reads TGTGCCAGCAGCTTGTGGCAGGAAACCTACGAGCAGTACTTC. It is translated as CASSLWQETYEQYF.

V and J are TRBV6-5 and TRBJ1-5; TRBD1 might be the D (5 bases). The V gene lost 6 bases and the J gene lost 9 bases, with 18 bases spanning the gap. Germline CDR1 and CDR2: MNHEY and SVGAGI. This CDR3 region has 14 residues. The CDR3 bases are TGTGCCAGCAGCTGGACAATACCTACATCGCCCCAGCATTTT. Translated, it gives CASSWTIPTSPQHF.

This clone occurred once. V and J are TRBV27 and TRBJ1-5, with TRBD1 as a possible D gene (5 bases). The CDR3 runs 16 residues. Germline lookup yields CDR1 MNHEY and CDR2 SMNVEV (reference sequence). Trimming took 5 bases from V and 7 from J, leaving 21 bases between them. The CDR3, as DNA: TGTGCCAGCAGTCAAAGGGGTACAGGAGTGGAACAGCCCCAGCATTTT. It translates to CASSQRGTGVEQPQHF.

CDR3 sequence: CATSRPQRGLNTGELFF. For the CDR3, the DNA is TGTGCCACCAGCAGGCCCCAGCGGGGGCTGAACACCGGGGAGCTGTTTTTT. The J gene is TRBJ2-2, the V gene TRBV15; TRBD2 aligns across 8 bases. CDR3 length: 17 residues. Per the germline V gene, CDR1 is LNHNV and CDR2 is YYDKDF (reference sequence). The junction had 7 bases not matched to a gene; V was cut back by 3 bases and J by 1 base.

The chain is built from TRBV6-2 or TRBV6-3 and TRBJ2-7; TRBD1 matches 10 bases. The CDR3 has 16 residues. CDR1 is MNHEY and CDR2 is SVGEGT in the germline V gene. The trim removed 4 bases at V and 3 bases at J, leaving 9 bases unmatched. The CDR3: CASSSRFRDRGYEQYF. The CDR3, as DNA: TGTGCCAGCAGTTCACGGTTCCGGGACAGGGGCTACGAGCAGTACTTC.

V and J are TRBV7-9 and TRBJ1-4; unclear D gene. V was shortened by 1 base and J by 7 bases, with 10 bases between the two germline ends. The CDR3 has 14 residues. Germline assignment: CDR1 SEHNR and CDR2 FQNEAQ (reference sequence). The CDR3 DNA reads as TGTGCCAGCAGCTTAGGGAGTGCCGGTGAAAAACTGTTTTTT. Translated, it gives CASSLGSAGEKLFF. Using reference TRBV7-9 and TRBJ1-4 for the parts outside the CDR3, the full variable domain is DTGVSQNPRHKITKRGQNVTFRCDPISEHNRLYWYRQTLGQGPEFLTYFQNEAQLEKSRLLSDRFSAERPKGSFSTLEIQRTEQGDSAMYLCASSLGSAGEKLFFGSGTQLSVL.

The table lists this clone with a few counts. The gene calls are TRBV24-1 and TRBJ1-5; TRBD1 is a possible D gene (6 bases). Germline assignment: CDR1 KGHDR and CDR2 SFDVKD. The CDR3 is 15 amino acids. The V and J ends lost 3 bases and 4 bases respectively, with 12 bases between them. The CDR3 bases are TGTGCCACCAGTGATGACCGAACAGGGAATCAGCCCCAGCATTTT. Amino acid sequence: CATSDDRTGNQPQHF.

The chain combines TRBV19 with TRBJ1-6, with D hard to call. CDR1 and CDR2 from the germline V gene are LNHDA and SQIVND (reference sequence). With 1 base removed from V and 10 bases from J, the gap between germline ends came to 8 bases. There are 13 residues in the CDR3. In nucleotides, the CDR3 is TGTGCCAGTAGTATAGTAACGGAATCACCCCTCCACTTT. It is translated as CASSIVTESPLHF.

The chain has TRBV18 and TRBJ1-2; 8 bases are a match to TRBD1. CDR1 is KGHSH and CDR2 is LQKENI in the germline V gene. This CDR3 comprises 15 residues. The ends lost 3 bases at V and 3 bases at J; junction bases unmatched: 6. CDR3 sequence (DNA): TGTGCCAGCTCACCTGCGCAGGGGGCGGACTATGGCTACACCTTC. This gives the protein CASSPAQGADYGYTF.

The chain carries TRBV3-1 (or the pseudogene TRBV3-2) and TRBJ2-5; 10 bases line up with TRBD2. CDR1 and CDR2 (germline): LGHDT, YNNKEL (reference sequence). This CDR3 region has 14 residues. Trimming removed 5 bases from V and 5 bases from J; junction bases left unmatched: 5. CDR3 bases: TGTGCCAGCAGCAAAAGCGGGGGGGCCGAGACCCAGTACTTC. It codes for CASSKSGGAETQYF.

This chain connects TRBV28 to TRBJ1-1; D gene uncertain. Germline V lookup: CDR1 MDHEN, CDR2 SYDVKM. This CDR3 comprises 13 residues. Trimming took 7 bases from V and 3 from J, leaving 12 bases between them. This CDR3 is CASIPSKHTEAFF. The CDR3, as DNA: TGTGCCAGCATCCCTTCGAAGCACACTGAAGCTTTCTTT.

The chain links TRBV18 to TRBJ1-5, with D possibly matching TRBD1 (5 bases). Germline V gene sequence: CDR1 KGHSH, CDR2 LQKENI. The CDR3 extends over 17 amino acids. V dropped 2 bases and J dropped 1 base, with 15 bases sitting between them. Here the CDR3 DNA reads TGTGCCAGCTCACCATTCAACGCCAGGGAGAGCAATCAGCCCCAGCATTTT. Translating it yields CASSPFNARESNQPQHF.

The CDR3 sequence: CASSLNEVAPGTEAFF. DNA of the CDR3: TGTGCCAGCAGCTTAAATGAGGTGGCTCCCGGGACTGAAGCTTTCTTT. The V call is TRBV7-6, the J call TRBJ1-1, with unresolved D. From germline, CDR1 is SGHVS and CDR2 FNYEAQ. The V end lost 2 bases, the J end lost 5 bases, and 18 bases lay between the germline ends. The CDR3 runs to 16 residues.

The chain couples TRBV30 to TRBJ1-3; 10 bases match TRBD1. The germline V gene encodes CDR1 GTSNPN and CDR2 SVGIG (reference sequence). The CDR3 runs to 14 residues. Unmatched junction bases numbered 3, after V lost 4 bases and J lost 3 bases. The CDR3 DNA is TGTGCCTGGAATGACAGGGGGCTTGGAAACACCATATATTTT. Translation: CAWNDRGLGNTIYF.

V gene TRBV10-3 combines with J gene TRBJ2-1, with a weak D call TRBD1 (6 bases). From germline, CDR1 is ENHRY and CDR2 SYGVKD. The CDR3 runs 18 residues. V dropped 3 bases and J dropped 8 bases, with 26 bases sitting between them. The CDR3 reads CAISDPHKGRGFFYEQFF. In DNA, the CDR3 is TGTGCCATCAGTGACCCCCACAAGGGCAGGGGATTTTTCTATGAGCAGTTCTTC.

J is TRBJ2-7 and V is TRBV28, with D perhaps matching TRBD1 (6 bases). CDR1 is MDHEN and CDR2 is SYDVKM in the germline V gene. The germline V and J ends were trimmed by 1 base and 0 bases, with 16 bases remaining between them. The CDR3 has 17 residues. The CDR3 sequence: CASSLLWGRGSSYEQYF. CDR3 in DNA: TGTGCCAGCAGTTTATTGTGGGGCAGGGGTAGCTCCTACGAGCAGTACTTC.

The chain uses TRBV5-1 and TRBJ1-4; D is uncertain. The CDR3 sequence is 15 residues long. The germline V gene encodes CDR1 SGHRS and CDR2 YFSETQ. V gave up 4 bases and J gave up 5 bases, with 15 bases separating them. Here the CDR3 reads CASSPRTVPNEKLFF. In DNA form, the CDR3 reads TGCGCCAGCAGCCCCCGGACCGTCCCCAATGAAAAACTGTTTTTT.

The chain couples TRBV7-9 to TRBJ2-3, with 11 bases matching TRBD1. The CDR3 consists of 15 residues. V shed 5 bases, J shed 7 bases, and the junction held 8 bases outside the gene matches. Germline CDR1 SEHNR, CDR2 FQNEAQ (reference sequence). The CDR3 DNA reads TGTGCCAGCAGCCCTGGGACAGGGGGAGAAAATACGCAGTATTTT. Translated, it gives CASSPGTGGENTQYF.

The rearrangement links TRBV4-1 to TRBJ1-1, with D unresolved. The ends were cut back, 1 base at V and 1 base at J, with 10 bases in the middle. Per the germline V gene, CDR1 is MGHRA and CDR2 is YSYEKL. The CDR3 has 15 residues. CDR3 coding DNA: TGCGCCAGCAGCCAAGCCCCCGGGCCGAACACTGAAGCTTTCTTT. Its translation is CASSQAPGPNTEAFF.

The gene calls are TRBV19 and TRBJ1-2; no definite D call. V lost 11 bases, J lost 0 bases, and 16 bases lay in between. This CDR3 spans 14 amino acids. CDR1 LNHDA and CDR2 SQIVND come from the germline V gene (reference sequence). CDR3 bases: TGTGCCCGCTTTTGCCCCGTGCCTAACTATGGCTACACCTTC. It codes for CARFCPVPNYGYTF.

This clone was observed a single time. This chain connects TRBV28 to TRBJ1-1, with D unclear. CDR3 length: 14 amino acids. CDR1 MDHEN and CDR2 SYDVKM come from the germline V gene. The V gene lost 8 bases and the J gene lost 11 bases, with 24 bases spanning the gap. As DNA, the CDR3 is TGTGCCAGCTACCCCCCCGGGAGGAGCCAAGGGGCTTTCTTT. It specifies CASYPPGRSQGAFF.

The chain joins TRBV14 to TRBJ2-3, with 10 positions matching TRBD2. V shed 4 bases and J 3 bases; nucleotides not matched to a gene: 7. Germline CDR1 and CDR2: SGHDN and FVKESK. The CDR3 has 16 residues. The CDR3 reads CASSRAGGLVTDTQYF. The CDR3 nucleotides read TGTGCCAGCAGCCGAGCGGGGGGGCTTGTAACAGATACGCAGTATTTT. Looking up the rest from reference TRBV14 and TRBJ2-3 gives the full variable domain: EAGVTQFPSHSVIEKGQTVTLRCDPISGHDNLYWYRRVMGKEIKFLLHFVKESKQDESGMPNNRFLAERTGGTYSTLKVQPAELEDSGVYFCASSRAGGLVTDTQYFGPGTRLTVL.

The J gene is TRBJ2-5, the V gene TRBV21-1. TRBV21-1 is a known pseudogene. This CDR3 has 16 amino acids. CDR3: CATPAFWGAYQETQYF. The CDR3 bases are TGTGCCACCCCAGCCTTTTGGGGGGCGTACCAAGAGACCCAGTACTTC.

The chain recombines TRBV12-3 or TRBV12-4 with TRBJ1-4; no clear D. The CDR3 extends over 11 amino acids. V lost 5 bases and J 11 bases, leaving 9 bases between the germline ends. The CDR3 sequence is CASSLSFKLFF. As DNA, the CDR3 is TGTGCCAGCAGTCTCTCCTTCAAACTGTTTTTT.

This chain connects TRBV7-2 to TRBJ1-1, with 8 bases lining up with TRBD1. CDR3 size: 14 residues. The junction had 5 bases not matched to a gene; V was cut back by 3 bases and J by 5 bases. Germline values: CDR1 SGHTA, CDR2 FQGNSA. DNA for the CDR3: TGTGCCAGCAGCTTCGGACAGGGAAGGACTGAAGCTTTCTTT. This gives the protein CASSFGQGRTEAFF.

This chain connects TRBV7-9 to TRBJ2-3, with a weak D call TRBD2 (5 bases). The CDR3 totals 12 residues. Trimming took 5 bases from V and 7 from J, leaving 10 bases between them. In germline, CDR1 is SEHNR, CDR2 FQNEAQ (reference sequence). The CDR3 reads CASSPSGYTQYF. DNA of the CDR3: TGTGCCAGCAGCCCCTCGGGGTATACGCAGTATTTT.

This rearrangement joins TRBV6-4 to TRBJ2-1; 9 bases fit TRBD2. This CDR3 is built from 20 residues. Looked up from germline, CDR1 is MRHNA and CDR2 is SNTAGT. J was trimmed by 4 bases and V by 3 bases; bases with no gene match: 19. CDR3 coding DNA: TGTGCCAGCAGTGAGGTGGCGGGACTAGCCCAACGTAGCCCTTACAATGAGCAGTTCTTC. It yields the protein CASSEVAGLAQRSPYNEQFF.

V and J are TRBV19 and TRBJ1-5, with D possibly being TRBD1 (5 bases). Germline V lookup: CDR1 LNHDA, CDR2 SQIVND (reference sequence). V gave up 3 bases and J gave up 0 bases, with 15 bases separating them. This CDR3 region has 17 residues. The CDR3 sequence is CASSIWGALGSNQPQHF. The CDR3, as DNA: TGTGCCAGTAGTATTTGGGGCGCCCTTGGTAGCAATCAGCCCCAGCATTTT.

The CDR3 nucleotides are TGTGCCAGCACCACAGCAGTCATACGAAGTCAGCCCCAGCATTTT. It codes for CASTTAVIRSQPQHF. V gene TRBV7-9 combines with J gene TRBJ1-5, with D unclear. This CDR3 spans 15 amino acids. With 7 bases removed from V and 6 bases from J, the gap between germline ends came to 19 bases. In germline, CDR1 is SEHNR, CDR2 FQNEAQ (reference sequence).